This TCR beta chain stems from a study of cytomegalovirus exposure and HLA in healthy donors. This clone turned up a few times. The PCR contained 60 Vbeta and 13 Jbeta primers. Clones were sequenced by immunoSEQ multiplex PCR, and TCRdb holds only the in-frame ones, with some missing. Counted here are about 90,000 clones, 70% to 85% occurring once; the ten biggest clones make up approximately 2.1%. Sequencing was performed on PBMCs. The receptor was isolated from a man between 18 and 29 years old in good health and CMV-seronegative.

CDR3: CASSRKAGGSYNEQFF. As DNA, the CDR3 is TGTGCCAGCAGCCGTAAGGCGGGAGGGTCCTACAATGAGCAGTTCTTC. V and J are TRBV5-4 and TRBJ2-1; TRBD2 agrees at 9 bases. The germline V gene has CDR1 SGHNT and CDR2 YYREEE (reference sequence). This CDR3 contains 16 residues. V shed 4 bases and J 1 base; nucleotides not matched to a gene: 6.